The 23 T cell receptor beta chains below come from one sample, sequenced in a study of Ad26.COV2.S vaccination and SARS-CoV-2 variants. Repertoires were generated with immunoSEQ multiplex PCR, while TCRdb's copy carries only in-frame clones and drops some. The repertoire has 300,000 to 500,000 clones, roughly nine tenths of them found once; the top ten carry 3% to 4.5%. Documented treatment: 15 to 20 received Ad26.COV2.S at low or high dose, single or two shots; several received placebo; per-sample allocation not given. The investigators took samples on day 63 after the first vaccine or placebo injection. The sequenced sample was peripheral blood, obtained in a trial of Ad26.COV2.S vaccine versus placebo. All receptors come from a person aged 18 to 65 who received the Ad26.COV2.S COVID-19 vaccine or a placebo.

CDR3 sequence reads: CASSSQRGGPNIQYF. The CDR3 DNA reads TGTGCCAGCAGTTCCCAGCGGGGGGGCCCGAACATTCAGTACTTC. V gene TRBV27 combines with J gene TRBJ2-4; TRBD2 aligns across 10 bases. The CDR3 has 15 residues. Per germline, CDR1 MNHEY and CDR2 SMNVEV (reference sequence). The V and J ends lost 4 bases and 7 bases, in that order; junction bases with no gene match: 7.

This chain joins TRBV6-6 and TRBJ1-4; 8 bases map to TRBD1. This CDR3 spans 13 amino acids. Per germline, CDR1 MNHNY and CDR2 SVGAGI (reference sequence). Trimming cost V 5 bases and J 8 bases; bases outside gene matches: 4. CDR3 protein: CASSTGGSEKLFF. CDR3 DNA: TGTGCCAGCAGTACAGGGGGGTCAGAAAAACTGTTTTTT.

This clone was observed a single time. This chain links TRBV5-5 with TRBJ1-1; unclear D gene. Trimming removed 4 bases from V and 4 bases from J, with 17 bases in between. CDR3 length: 15 amino acids. Germline loops: CDR1 SGHKS, CDR2 YYEKEE (reference sequence). The CDR3 loop is CASSGSAGGTTEAFF. The CDR3 coding sequence is TGTGCCAGCAGCGGGAGTGCAGGCGGAACCACTGAAGCTTTCTTT. Full variable domain (outside the CDR3, taken from reference TRBV5-5 and TRBJ1-1): DAGVTQSPTHLIKTRGQQVTLRCSPISGHKSVSWYQQVLGQGPQFIFQYYEKEERGRGNFPDRFSARQFPNYSSELNVNALLLGDSALYLCASSGSAGGTTEAFFGQGTRLTVV.

This chain joins TRBV14 and TRBJ2-2; the D is unclear. Germline CDR1 is SGHDN and CDR2 is FVKESK. V lost 1 base to trimming and J lost 13 bases, with 7 bases between them. This CDR3 comprises 11 residues. CDR3 in amino acids: CASSQVDRLFF. CDR3 DNA sequence: TGTGCCAGCAGCCAAGTGGATAGGCTGTTTTTT. Full variable domain (missing parts from reference TRBV14 and TRBJ2-2): EAGVTQFPSHSVIEKGQTVTLRCDPISGHDNLYWYRRVMGKEIKFLLHFVKESKQDESGMPNNRFLAERTGGTYSTLKVQPAELEDSGVYFCASSQVDRLFFGEGSRLTVL.

The V and J genes are TRBV18 and TRBJ1-4, with D tentatively TRBD1 (5 bases). The CDR3 consists of 15 residues. Deletions cut 3 bases from V and 5 bases from J, with 13 bases between. The V gene's germline CDR1 is KGHSH and CDR2 LQKENI. This CDR3 reads CASSPPGRGNEKLFF. The CDR3, as DNA: TGTGCCAGCTCACCCCCGGGACGGGGAAATGAAAAACTGTTTTTT.

The rearrangement joins TRBV6-6 to TRBJ1-1; D is undetermined. Trimming took off 5 bases at V and 0 bases at J, with 7 bases between the two ends. The CDR3 contains 13 residues. Germline V lookup: CDR1 MNHNY, CDR2 SVGAGI (reference sequence). This CDR3 reads CASSRSMNTEAFF. CDR3 bases: TGTGCCAGCAGTCGATCAATGAACACTGAAGCTTTCTTT.

A single count supports this clone. V usage is TRBV19 and J usage is TRBJ1-3; perhaps TRBD1 as D (5 bases). This CDR3 comprises 15 residues. Trimming shortened V by 4 bases and J by 4 bases, and 14 bases separated the two germline ends. Germline V gives CDR1 LNHDA, CDR2 SQIVND (reference sequence). The CDR3 spells CASSTSRGLGNTIYF. The CDR3, as DNA: TGTGCCAGTAGTACGTCGAGGGGCCTCGGAAACACCATATATTTT.

The chain recombines TRBV5-4 with TRBJ2-2, with 14 nucleotides matching TRBD2. CDR3 length: 17 residues. Trimming took 4 bases from V and 6 from J; bases not matched to a gene: 8. The germline V gene has CDR1 SGHNT and CDR2 YYREEE (reference sequence). DNA for the CDR3: TGTGCCAGCAGCCTGGGACTAGCGGGGGCTCGGGCCGGGGAGCTGTTTTTT. It specifies CASSLGLAGARAGELFF.

This chain joins TRBV5-4 and TRBJ2-7, with 8 positions matching TRBD2. Trimming cost V 0 bases and J 7 bases; bases outside gene matches: 12. The CDR3 totals 16 residues. Germline V gives CDR1 SGHNT, CDR2 YYREEE (reference sequence). This CDR3 reads CASSLGFGGGPGEQYF. CDR3 nucleotides: TGTGCCAGCAGCTTGGGATTCGGGGGGGGCCCCGGGGAGCAGTACTTC.

The rearrangement joins TRBV6-1 to TRBJ2-1; D gene unclear. The CDR3 is made up of 14 amino acids. Germline CDR1 reads MNHNS; CDR2 reads SASEGT. V was pared by 0 bases and J by 4 bases, with 7 bases between. CDR3 region: CASSEARVYNEQFF. The CDR3 DNA is TGTGCCAGCAGTGAAGCACGGGTTTACAATGAGCAGTTCTTC.

This clone was detected once. This sequence joins TRBV10-1 and TRBJ1-5, with D unresolved. CDR1 is WNHNN and CDR2 is SYGVQD in the germline V gene (reference sequence). The V end was cut by 1 base, the J end by 1 base, with 11 bases between. The CDR3 extends over 16 amino acids. The CDR3 here is CASSEYDPESNQPQHF. The CDR3 nucleotides are TGCGCCAGCAGTGAGTATGACCCGGAAAGCAATCAGCCCCAGCATTTT.

The V gene is TRBV10-1, the J gene TRBJ2-7; D remains unclear. CDR1 and CDR2 (germline): WNHNN, SYGVQD (reference sequence). The CDR3 has 12 amino acids. Trimming removed 2 bases from V and 3 bases from J, with 5 bases in between. The CDR3, as DNA: TGCGCCAGCAGTGAGGGCCACTACGAGCAGTACTTC. Encoded protein: CASSEGHYEQYF.

This chain joins TRBV3-1 (or the pseudogene TRBV3-2) and TRBJ2-3, with D possibly being TRBD1 (6 bases). The CDR3 extends over 14 amino acids. V was cut by 4 bases and J by 1 base, with 9 bases left in between. CDR1 and CDR2 from the germline V gene are LGHDT and YNNKEL (reference sequence). The CDR3 loop reads CASSLRQGTDTQYF. CDR3 in DNA: TGTGCCAGCAGCCTTCGACAGGGCACAGATACGCAGTATTTT.

A single count supports this clone. CDR3: CASSDTHWIGTSPLHF. The CDR3 DNA follows: TGCGCCAGCAGTGACACGCACTGGATTGGGACGTCACCCCTCCACTTT. This chain uses TRBV10-1 with TRBJ1-6; D is possibly TRBD1 (5 bases). Trimming pared 3 bases from V and 10 bases from J, leaving 19 bases between. This CDR3 is built from 16 residues. Germline V gene data show CDR1 as WNHNN and CDR2 as SYGVQD (reference sequence).

This sequence joins TRBV19 and TRBJ2-6; D not resolved. The germline gives CDR1 LNHDA, CDR2 SQIVND (reference sequence). V was shortened by 6 bases and J by 3 bases, with 9 bases between the two germline ends. This CDR3 comprises 14 residues. CDR3 DNA sequence: TGTGCCAGTAGCCCCCCTCTTGGGGCCAACGTCCTGACTTTC. It yields the protein CASSPPLGANVLTF.

The V and J genes are TRBV5-1 and TRBJ1-1; D is unclear. V was clipped by 1 base and J by 6 bases, with 10 bases between them. Germline values: CDR1 SGHRS, CDR2 YFSETQ. The CDR3 sequence is 13 residues long. The CDR3 DNA is TGCGCCAGCAGCTTGATGGGTCCGTCTGAAGCTTTCTTT. This translates into CASSLMGPSEAFF.

The chain employs TRBV9 and TRBJ2-4; 9 bases are a match to TRBD1. The CDR3 spans 16 residues. Trimming removed 3 bases from V and 3 bases from J; junction bases left unmatched: 7. Germline CDR1 SGDLS, CDR2 YYNGEE. The CDR3 DNA sequence: TGTGCCAGCAGCGCCTGGACAGGGGATGACAAAAACATTCAGTACTTC. This gives the protein CASSAWTGDDKNIQYF.

This chain connects TRBV3-1 (or the pseudogene TRBV3-2) to TRBJ2-3; no clear D gene. V was clipped by 0 bases and J by 1 base, with 8 bases between them. The CDR3 is made up of 15 amino acids. CDR1 is LGHDT and CDR2 is YNNKEL in the germline V gene (reference sequence). CDR3 sequence: CASSQDGEGTDTQYF. Here the CDR3 DNA reads TGTGCCAGCAGCCAAGATGGAGAGGGCACAGATACGCAGTATTTT.

The chain uses TRBV5-4 and TRBJ2-7; a possible D gene is TRBD1 (6 bases). V was clipped by 4 bases and J by 5 bases, with 19 bases between them. CDR1 SGHNT and CDR2 YYREEE come from the germline V gene (reference sequence). The CDR3 consists of 15 residues. The CDR3 region has the DNA TGTGCCAGCAGCGGAACGTCGACAGGATTGAACGAGCAGTACTTC. Translating it yields CASSGTSTGLNEQYF.

As for this clone: Other DNA sequences in this specimen translate into the identical CDR3. The chain combines TRBV12-3 or TRBV12-4 with TRBJ2-3; no definite D call. The V end was cut by 3 bases, the J end by 5 bases, with 3 bases between. The CDR3 spans 11 residues. The CDR3 DNA is TGTGCCAGCAGTTTCTTAGATACGCAGTATTTT. Translating it yields CASSFLDTQYF.

Here the CDR3 reads CASSLFFEQFF. The DNA for the CDR3 is TGTGCCAGCAGCTTATTTTTTGAGCAGTTCTTC. The chain is built from TRBV7-9 and TRBJ2-1; the D is unclear. Germline-derived CDR1 and CDR2 are SEHNR and FQNEAQ (reference sequence). V lost 2 bases and J lost 9, with 5 bases in between. The CDR3 loop spans 11 amino acids.

A single count supports this clone. The V call is TRBV7-8, the J call TRBJ1-2; D is possibly TRBD1 (5 bases). Germline CDR1 is SGHVS and CDR2 is FQNEAQ. The CDR3 loop spans 15 amino acids. V lost 5 bases and J 4 bases, leaving 17 bases between the germline ends. The CDR3 sequence is CASSPMGGEGYGYTF. Here the CDR3 DNA reads TGTGCCAGCAGCCCCATGGGGGGGGAGGGCTATGGCTACACCTTC.

The genes are TRBV27 and TRBJ2-7, with D possibly being TRBD2 (5 bases). This CDR3 region has 16 residues. Germline V gene data show CDR1 as MNHEY and CDR2 as SMNVEV (reference sequence). V was cut by 6 bases and J by 3 bases, with 21 bases left in between. The CDR3 DNA follows: TGTGCCAGCAGAGGACTCGGCCCCCCGGCGGACTACGAGCAGTACTTC. It encodes CASRGLGPPADYEQYF.